The clone carrying this T cell receptor (beta chain) was seen a handful of times. The germline V gene encodes CDR1 GTSNPN and CDR2 SVGIG (reference sequence). The CDR3 covers 16 residues. The V end lost 3 bases, the J end lost 2 bases, and 14 bases lay between the germline ends. The donors (healthy individuals) were bone marrow donors. Vbeta (60) and Jbeta (13) primers were used in the PCR. Assay used: immunoSEQ multiplex PCR; TCRdb lists only in-frame clones, some missing. The data contain around 150,000 clones, around 84% of them singletons. This record comes from a study of cytomegalovirus exposure and HLA in healthy donors.

The chain joins TRBV30 to TRBJ2-6; D possibly corresponds to TRBD1 (6 bases). Material for sequencing was PBMCs. This clonotype originated in a man aged 45-65 years in good health and CMV-seronegative. CDR3 bases: TGTGCCTGGAGCCGGATCGGGACAACTGGGGCCAACGTCCTGACTTTC. This codes for CAWSRIGTTGANVLTF.